This T cell receptor beta chain is from a study of neurological immune-mediated disorders. The cDNA was synthesized by 5'RACE incorporating 10-nucleotide random UMIs. A single record per CDR3 protein comes from TCRdb applying MiXCR to the 5' RACE reads. The sample carries tens of thousands of distinct CDR3 sequences, about a tenth recorded once. This CDR3 contains 12 residues. Germline loops: CDR1 SGHRS, CDR2 YFSETQ. With 4 bases removed from V and 9 bases from J, the gap between germline ends came to 11 bases. Regarding time point: longitudinal time-point 1 (baseline). A remark on this clonotype: Its target is not known. This could be a read error, since a much larger clone is one nucleotide away. This likely comes from a read error, as the CDR3 has no conserved phenylalanine or tryptophan at its end.

Overall study findings and caveats: While HTLV-1-associated myelopathy showed the greatest TCR clonal expansion, multiple sclerosis showed the least, falling below healthy controls.

This chain connects TRBV5-1 to TRBJ2-1; D gene uncertain. Sequences were obtained from PBMCs. The clonotype originates from a young man in good health. The CDR3: CASSIGWVEQFS. As DNA, the CDR3 is TGCGCCAGCAGCATTGGGTGGGTTGAGCAGTTCTCC.